A selection of T cell receptor beta chains follows, all from one sample in a study of technical replicates of blood from several donors. Generated by immunoSEQ multiplex PCR, the TCRdb table keeps only in-frame clones and is missing some. The data show tens of thousands of clones, with 85% to 95% seen just once and 4% to 5% held by the top ten. The sequencing sample was made of PBMCs. The receptor set was obtained from a human donor in good health. Some clones in this sample may be carry-over from other donors' samples. Each CDR3 is given with its conserved first and last residue. D genes are given only for firm matches. The size field is filled for only some rows; it gives once, few, many or a size class.

v_call	d_call	clone_size	j_call	cdr3_length	cdr3_nt	cdr3_aa
TRBV30	TRBD1	few	TRBJ1-5	14	TGTGCCTGGAGTCTGGGGACAGGGGGCCAGCCCCAGCATTTT	CAWSLGTGGQPQHF
TRBV4-3	NA	NA	TRBJ2-7	15	TGCGCCAGCAGCCAAGACCAGAGGGGGTCCTACGAGCAGTACTTC	CASSQDQRGSYEQYF
TRBV27	NA	NA	TRBJ1-1	12	TGTGCCAGCAGTTCGCGGGGTTTAGAGGCTTTCTTT	CASSSRGLEAFF
TRBV30	NA	NA	TRBJ2-7	12	TGTGCCTGGAGCAGGCTCTCCTACGAGCAGTACTTC	CAWSRLSYEQYF
TRBV30	TRBD1	NA	TRBJ1-5	16	TGTGCCTGGAGTCCGGGACAGGGCTTTTTTGGTCAGCCCCAGCATTTT	CAWSPGQGFFGQPQHF
TRBV19	NA	NA	TRBJ2-3	15	TGTGCCAGCGGCCGTACTAGGGGGAGCACAGATACGCAGTATTTT	CASGRTRGSTDTQYF
TRBV23-1	NA	NA	TRBJ1-2	12	TGCGCCAGCAGTCAAGTGGAGTATGGCTACACCTTC	CASSQVEYGYTF
TRBV5-1	NA	NA	TRBJ2-5	15	TGCGCCAGCAGCTGGCAGGGGGCGCGGGGGGAGACCCAGTACTTC	CASSWQGARGETQYF
TRBV9	NA	NA	TRBJ2-5	12	TGTGCCAGCAGCGCTTGGGGGGAAGCCCAGTACTTC	CASSAWGEAQYF
TRBV15	NA	NA	TRBJ2-5	15	TGTGCCACCAGCAGAGATTACAGGGAGAAGGAGACCCAGTACTTC	CATSRDYREKETQYF
TRBV19	NA	NA	TRBJ2-3	16	TGTGCCAGTAGTATCGGGACTACCGGAGGGGGAGATACGCAGTATTTT	CASSIGTTGGGDTQYF
TRBV4-1	TRBD1	NA	TRBJ1-4	18	TGCGCCAGCAGCCAAGATTTCCCAGGACAGGGTTATAATGAAAAACTGTTTTTT	CASSQDFPGQGYNEKLFF
TRBV30	NA	NA	TRBJ2-1	15	TGTGCCTGGAGTGTACGGGCTAGCTGGTTGGGTGAGCAGTTCTTC	CAWSVRASWLGEQFF